Below are 30 T cell receptor beta chains sequenced from a single sample in a study of cytomegalovirus exposure and HLA in healthy donors. The study ran its PCR with 60 Vbeta and 13 Jbeta primers. TCRdb's table, derived via immunoSEQ multiplex PCR, lists solely in-frame clones and lacks some. Among about 140,000 clones listed, about three quarters were seen once. Sequencing input: PBMCs. These receptors all stem from a woman aged 30 to 39 in good health and CMV-seronegative.

V and J are TRBV18 and TRBJ2-2, with TRBD1 as a possible D gene (6 bases). V gave up 2 bases and J gave up 7 bases, with 8 bases separating them. The CDR3 consists of 13 residues. CDR1 and CDR2 from the germline V gene are KGHSH and LQKENI. DNA of the CDR3: TGTGCCAGCTCACCAACAGGGCGCGGGGAGCTGTTTTTT. This sequence encodes CASSPTGRGELFF.

The V and J genes are TRBV9 and TRBJ2-3, with 8 positions matching TRBD2. CDR1 is SGDLS and CDR2 is YYNGEE in the germline V gene. The CDR3 is 17 residues long. V shed 3 bases, J shed 4 bases, and the junction held 13 bases outside the gene matches. The CDR3 region is CASSAYRGGGVADTQYF. CDR3 sequence (DNA): TGTGCCAGCAGCGCCTACCGGGGGGGCGGGGTAGCAGATACGCAGTATTTT.

The J gene is TRBJ2-5, the V gene TRBV25-1; a weak D match, TRBD2 (6 bases). The CDR3 has 15 residues. V gave up 3 bases and J gave up 2 bases, with 13 bases separating them. Germline-derived CDR1 and CDR2 are MGHDK and SYGVNS. CDR3 sequence: CASSETGDWQETQYF. CDR3 sequence (DNA): TGTGCCAGCAGTGAGACGGGAGATTGGCAAGAGACCCAGTACTTC.

This clone was detected a few times. This rearrangement joins TRBV6-5 to TRBJ2-5, with TRBD2 identical over 7 bases. The V segment lost 2 bases and the J segment 5 bases; nucleotides outside the gene matches: 2. CDR1 and CDR2 from the germline V gene are MNHEY and SVGAGI. This CDR3 is built from 13 residues. The DNA for the CDR3 is TGTGCCAGCAGTTACCTAGCGGCGGAGACCCAGTACTTC. Its translation: CASSYLAAETQYF.

The gene calls are TRBV27 and TRBJ2-5; TRBD2 is a possible D gene (5 bases). Germline lookup yields CDR1 MNHEY and CDR2 SMNVEV (reference sequence). V was shortened by 4 bases and J by 4 bases, with 13 bases between the two germline ends. The CDR3 loop spans 14 amino acids. The CDR3 bases are TGTGCCAGCAGTTCCCCAAGGGCGGGAGAGACCCAGTACTTC. It yields the protein CASSSPRAGETQYF.

The chain carries TRBV5-8 and TRBJ2-1, with 8 bases fitting TRBD1. The CDR3 runs to 14 residues. Trimming took 3 bases from V and 6 from J; bases not matched to a gene: 5. Germline CDR1 reads SGHTS; CDR2 reads YDEGEE. CDR3: CASSSDRGINEQFF. The CDR3 DNA is TGTGCCAGCAGCTCAGACAGGGGTATCAATGAGCAGTTCTTC.

This chain connects TRBV18 to TRBJ1-2, with a tentative D call TRBD1 (5 bases). V lost 3 bases to trimming and J lost 0 bases, with 17 bases between them. Germline values: CDR1 KGHSH, CDR2 LQKENI. The CDR3 totals 17 residues. DNA for the CDR3: TGTGCCAGCTCACCCGGGGCGGGAAATAACCCTAACTATGGCTACACCTTC. Translating it yields CASSPGAGNNPNYGYTF.

This clone was seen just once. The chain carries TRBV5-1 and TRBJ1-1, with D perhaps TRBD1 (5 bases). Per germline, CDR1 SGHRS and CDR2 YFSETQ. V shed 7 bases and J shed 1 base, with 23 bases lying between them. This CDR3 is built from 17 residues. CDR3 sequence: CASALRTLGVSNTEAFF. The CDR3 DNA follows: TGCGCCAGCGCTCTGCGGACGTTAGGGGTATCGAACACTGAAGCTTTCTTT.

The chain recombines TRBV7-2 with TRBJ2-3; 16 bases line up with TRBD2. The CDR3 runs to 19 residues. Germline loops: CDR1 SGHTA, CDR2 FQGNSA. J gave up 7 bases and V 1 base, and 11 bases lay outside the gene matches. In DNA, the CDR3 is TGTGCCAGCAGCTTAGGATTTGGGACTAGCGGGAGGGGCCTTAATACGCAGTATTTT. Translation gives CASSLGFGTSGRGLNTQYF.

Only one count was recorded for this clone. The chain employs TRBV27 and TRBJ1-1, with 9 bases that match TRBD1. Germline lookup yields CDR1 MNHEY and CDR2 SMNVEV (reference sequence). The CDR3 totals 15 residues. Losses at the gene ends were 5 bases for V and 1 base for J; bases not matched to a gene: 5. CDR3 coding DNA: TGTGCCAGCAGTACCCAGGGACAGGGGAACACTGAAGCTTTCTTT. Its translation: CASSTQGQGNTEAFF.

This chain links TRBV6-1 with TRBJ2-7; 11 bases match TRBD2. The CDR3 extends over 14 amino acids. CDR1 is MNHNS and CDR2 is SASEGT in the germline V gene. After removal of 4 bases from V and 5 bases from J, the junction contained 4 bases not matched to a gene. CDR3 DNA sequence: TGTGCCAGCAGTGGTAGCGGGGGGGAGGACGAGCAGTACGTC. Residues: CASSGSGGEDEQYV.

This chain links TRBV2 with TRBJ1-1, with no clear D. Germline assignment: CDR1 SNHLY and CDR2 FYNNEI. V gave up 5 bases and J gave up 1 base, with 8 bases separating them. The CDR3 is 13 residues long. CDR3 sequence (DNA): TGTGCCAGCAGTATACAGAGGAACACTGAAGCTTTCTTT. Translation: CASSIQRNTEAFF.

This clone has a handful of counts. This chain connects TRBV5-1 to TRBJ1-2; D unclear. V lost 4 bases and J lost 1, with 14 bases in between. This CDR3 has 15 residues. CDR1 SGHRS and CDR2 YFSETQ come from the germline V gene. The CDR3 reads CASSPGTNINYGYTF. The CDR3 coding sequence is TGCGCCAGCAGCCCGGGAACCAACATTAACTATGGCTACACCTTC.

The CDR3: CASSQLARTYEQYF. As DNA, the CDR3 is TGTGCCAGCAGCCAGCTAGCGAGGACCTACGAGCAGTACTTC. The rearrangement joins TRBV6-5 to TRBJ2-7; D is possibly TRBD2 (6 bases). The germline V and J ends were trimmed by 6 bases and 2 bases, with 14 bases remaining between them. The CDR3 totals 14 residues. Germline V gene data show CDR1 as MNHEY and CDR2 as SVGAGI.

The table lists this clone with a count of one. V is TRBV14 and J is TRBJ2-6; D remains ambiguous. Germline-derived CDR1 and CDR2 are SGHDN and FVKESK. The ends were cut back, 2 bases at V and 0 bases at J, with 11 bases in the middle. The CDR3 is 17 residues long. The CDR3 nucleotides are TGTGCCAGCAGCCAATTCTCATATAGCTCTGGGGCCAACGTCCTGACTTTC. Protein: CASSQFSYSSGANVLTF.

V is TRBV6-6 and J is TRBJ2-5; a possible D gene is TRBD1 (6 bases). The CDR3 has 16 amino acids. V was clipped by 6 bases and J by 0 bases, with 17 bases between them. Germline V lookup: CDR1 MNHNY, CDR2 SVGAGI (reference sequence). DNA of the CDR3: TGTGCCAGCAGGGCAGGGGCTTCTTCCTACCAAGAGACCCAGTACTTC. As protein: CASRAGASSYQETQYF.

The chain recombines TRBV6-1 with TRBJ2-1; 8 nucleotides line up with TRBD2. The V gene end was trimmed by 2 bases and the J gene end by 7 bases; junction bases not matched to a gene: 10. The CDR3 is 16 residues long. Germline V lookup: CDR1 MNHNS, CDR2 SASEGT. The DNA of the CDR3 is TGTGCCAGCAGTGAAACGGCGGGAGGAGAAGCAAATGAGCAGTTCTTC. Translation: CASSETAGGEANEQFF.

The rearrangement links TRBV6-1 to TRBJ2-3; D gene ambiguous. The V gene's germline CDR1 is MNHNS and CDR2 SASEGT. The CDR3 spans 12 residues. Trimming shortened V by 6 bases and J by 3 bases, and 7 bases separated the two germline ends. Here the CDR3 reads CASRAGTDTQYF. The CDR3 DNA sequence: TGTGCCAGCAGGGCAGGAACAGATACGCAGTATTTT.

The chain links TRBV29-1 to TRBJ2-3; D possibly corresponds to TRBD1 (5 bases). Trimming shortened V by 4 bases and J by 6 bases, and 17 bases separated the two germline ends. Germline V gene data show CDR1 as SQVTM and CDR2 as ANQGSEA. CDR3 size: 14 residues. CDR3 DNA: TGCAGCGTTGGGGGTCAGGGAAGTAAGGATACGCAGTATTTT. Residues: CSVGGQGSKDTQYF.

The chain is built from TRBV11-2 and TRBJ2-5; D may be TRBD2 (6 bases). This CDR3 is built from 15 residues. V lost 1 base to trimming and J lost 3 bases, with 12 bases between them. In germline, CDR1 is SGHAT, CDR2 FQNNGV. CDR3 protein: CASSLVTGAEETQYF. The CDR3 nucleotides read TGTGCCAGCAGCTTAGTTACGGGAGCAGAAGAGACCCAGTACTTC.

V gene TRBV19 combines with J gene TRBJ2-5, with 7 nucleotides matching TRBD1. V gave up 6 bases and J gave up 5 bases; unmatched junction bases: 6. The CDR3 consists of 13 residues. Germline V CDR1 and CDR2: LNHDA, SQIVND (reference sequence). The CDR3 here is CASSHRGSETQYF. The CDR3 DNA is TGTGCCAGTAGCCACAGGGGTTCGGAGACCCAGTACTTC.

The chain has TRBV15 and TRBJ1-1, with D possibly TRBD1 on 5 matching bases. The germline V gene encodes CDR1 LNHNV and CDR2 YYDKDF (reference sequence). V dropped 0 bases and J dropped 6 bases, with 14 bases sitting between them. This CDR3 comprises 15 residues. For the CDR3, the DNA is TGTGCCACCAGCAGAGAGGCTGGGGGGATCGCTGAAGCTTTCTTT. Residues: CATSREAGGIAEAFF. The full variable domain, rest sourced from reference TRBV15 and TRBJ1-1, is DAMVIQNPRYQVTQFGKPVTLSCSQTLNHNVMYWYQQKSSQAPKLLFHYYDKDFNNEADTPDNFQSRRPNTSFCFLDIRSPGLGDTAMYLCATSREAGGIAEAFFGQGTRLTVV.

The V gene is TRBV2, the J gene TRBJ1-6; 8 bases are a match to TRBD1. The CDR3 covers 15 residues. The junction had 8 bases not matched to a gene; V was cut back by 6 bases and J by 7 bases. The V gene's germline CDR1 is SNHLY and CDR2 FYNNEI. The CDR3 reads CASRVGQGQNSPLHF. CDR3 nucleotides: TGTGCCAGCAGGGTAGGACAGGGACAAAATTCACCCCTCCACTTT.

The chain combines TRBV7-2 with TRBJ2-7; D perhaps matches TRBD2 (6 bases). V was pared by 2 bases and J by 2 bases, with 13 bases between. This CDR3 region has 15 residues. Per germline, CDR1 SGHTA and CDR2 FQGNSA. This CDR3 is CASSLTLTSTYEQYF. The CDR3 bases are TGTGCCAGCAGCTTAACCCTCACTAGCACCTACGAGCAGTACTTC.

The chain carries TRBV7-9 and TRBJ2-5; 11 nucleotides agree with TRBD2. CDR3 length: 18 amino acids. The junction had 8 bases not matched to a gene; V was cut back by 2 bases and J by 0 bases. Germline V gives CDR1 SEHNR, CDR2 FQNEAQ (reference sequence). The CDR3 bases are TGTGCCAGCAGCTTACGGGGGGGGACTAGCGGAGACCAAGAGACCCAGTACTTC. This sequence encodes CASSLRGGTSGDQETQYF.

This clone occurred once. V gene TRBV5-6 combines with J gene TRBJ2-3, with 8 positions matching TRBD2. The CDR3 loop spans 16 amino acids. Germline CDR1 and CDR2: SGHDT and YYEEEE. J was trimmed by 3 bases and V by 3 bases; bases with no gene match: 9. The CDR3 reads CASSWTYSGETDTQYF. The CDR3 DNA is TGTGCCAGCAGCTGGACCTATAGCGGGGAAACAGATACGCAGTATTTT.

This sequence joins TRBV9 and TRBJ2-3; D is undetermined. The CDR3 totals 16 residues. Looked up from germline, CDR1 is SGDLS and CDR2 is YYNGEE. Trimming took off 0 bases at V and 0 bases at J, with 11 bases between the two ends. CDR3 loop: CASSVGPLSSTDTQYF. In nucleotides, the CDR3 is TGTGCCAGCAGCGTAGGGCCCCTTTCAAGCACAGATACGCAGTATTTT.

The V gene is TRBV18, the J gene TRBJ1-4, with D possibly matching TRBD1 (5 bases). The CDR3 loop spans 15 amino acids. V was trimmed by 6 bases and J by 8 bases, leaving 19 bases between them. Germline CDR1 reads KGHSH; CDR2 reads LQKENI. In DNA, the CDR3 is TGTGCCAGCTCGCTTCGGATGATAGGGGAAGAAAAACTGTTTTTT. This codes for CASSLRMIGEEKLFF.

The chain recombines TRBV10-1 with TRBJ1-4; 7 bases are a match to TRBD1. CDR1 and CDR2 (germline): WNHNN, SYGVQD (reference sequence). V trimming: 6 bases; J trimming: 10 bases; junction bases outside the gene matches: 8. This CDR3 is 13 amino acids long. The CDR3 is CASSAGQFGKLFF. CDR3 nucleotides: TGCGCCAGCAGCGCGGGACAGTTCGGAAAACTGTTTTTT.

In its sample, this clone was seen a few times. The rearrangement links TRBV27 to TRBJ2-2, with 8 nucleotides matching TRBD1. The germline gives CDR1 MNHEY, CDR2 SMNVEV (reference sequence). Trimming took 2 bases from V and 6 from J; bases not matched to a gene: 2. This CDR3 spans 14 amino acids. CDR3: CASSLNRGSGELFF. The CDR3 DNA follows: TGTGCCAGCAGTTTAAACAGGGGGTCCGGGGAGCTGTTTTTT.